One sample yielded the 29 T cell receptor beta chains listed below, sequenced in a study of blood T cell repertoires in COVID-19. The protocol was immunoSEQ multiplex PCR, while the TCRdb copy is restricted to in-frame clones and leaves out a portion. The sample shows approximately 180,000 clones, approximately 85% of them seen only once. What was sequenced was PBMCs or T cells enriched from blood (not recorded which). These receptors came from a man between 40 and 49 years old who had recovered from COVID-19.

V and J are TRBV27 and TRBJ2-7; D is ambiguous. The V and J ends lost 3 bases and 1 base respectively, with 7 bases between them. The CDR3 consists of 13 residues. From germline, CDR1 is MNHEY and CDR2 SMNVEV (reference sequence). The CDR3 nucleotides are TGTGCCAGCAGTTTGGCTAGATCCTACGAGCAGTACTTC. Encoded protein: CASSLARSYEQYF.

V usage is TRBV15 and J usage is TRBJ2-5, with TRBD1 identical over 7 bases. Germline CDR1 and CDR2: LNHNV and YYDKDF (reference sequence). Unmatched junction bases numbered 19, after V lost 5 bases and J lost 7 bases. The CDR3 extends over 17 amino acids. CDR3 coding DNA: TGTGCCACCAGCCCTACGATGCTAGACAGGGTGGTTGGGACCCAGTACTTC. Translated, it gives CATSPTMLDRVVGTQYF.

The chain carries TRBV7-2 and TRBJ1-6; the match to TRBD1 covers 9 bases. The ends lost 6 bases at V and 3 bases at J; junction bases unmatched: 12. CDR3 length equals 18 residues. Germline V gene sequence: CDR1 SGHTA, CDR2 FQGNSA. CDR3 coding DNA: TGTGCCAGCAGATCAGTCGCCGGGACAGGGTACTATAATTCACCCCTCCACTTT. Translating gives CASRSVAGTGYYNSPLHF.

Notes on this clone: The same CDR3 arises from other DNA sequences in this sample as well. This chain links TRBV5-1 with TRBJ2-7, with D perhaps matching TRBD1 (6 bases). Germline CDR1 and CDR2: SGHRS and YFSETQ. V was clipped by 4 bases and J by 2 bases, with 10 bases between them. This CDR3 has 13 amino acids. CDR3 sequence reads: CASSPRTAYEQYF. The CDR3 DNA reads TGCGCCAGCAGCCCTCGGACAGCCTACGAGCAGTACTTC.

This clone showed up just a few times. V gene TRBV3-1 (or the pseudogene TRBV3-2) combines with J gene TRBJ2-2, with 12 bases fitting TRBD2. The CDR3 contains 18 residues. Germline V lookup: CDR1 LGHDT, CDR2 YNNKEL (reference sequence). V dropped 0 bases and J dropped 3; count of bases not matched to a gene: 5. CDR3 residues: CASSQDRLAGAYTGELFF. In DNA, the CDR3 is TGTGCCAGCAGCCAAGACCGACTAGCGGGGGCTTACACCGGGGAGCTGTTTTTT.

This clone has a handful of counts. V is TRBV3-1 (or the pseudogene TRBV3-2) and J is TRBJ2-1, with TRBD1 identical over 10 bases. With 4 bases clipped from V and 9 bases from J, the junction kept 9 bases outside the gene matches. Per the germline V gene, CDR1 is LGHDT and CDR2 is YNNKEL (reference sequence). The CDR3 consists of 15 residues. The CDR3 sequence is CASSLGTGEVGEQFF. Here the CDR3 DNA reads TGTGCCAGCAGCCTAGGGACAGGGGAAGTTGGTGAGCAGTTCTTC.

The rearrangement links TRBV11-3 to TRBJ1-1, with a possible D match to TRBD1 (6 bases). Trimming took 3 bases from V and 6 from J, leaving 14 bases between them. This CDR3 spans 14 amino acids. In germline, CDR1 is SGHNT, CDR2 YENEEA. Written as DNA, the CDR3 is TGTGCCAGCAGCTTGGCAGGGGTTTTTTCTGAAGCTTTCTTT. Its protein product is CASSLAGVFSEAFF.

J is TRBJ1-6 and V is TRBV30, with a weak D call TRBD1 (6 bases). Trimming cost V 8 bases and J 5 bases, with 19 bases left between them. Germline V gene lookup returns CDR1 GTSNPN and CDR2 SVGIG (reference sequence). The CDR3 runs 15 residues. CDR3 sequence: CAGHAGALDNSPLHF. The DNA of the CDR3 is TGTGCCGGACACGCAGGGGCCCTAGATAATTCACCCCTCCACTTT.

The chain recombines TRBV5-1 with TRBJ1-1; D is uncertain. CDR1 and CDR2 (germline): SGHRS, YFSETQ. The ends were cut back, 2 bases at V and 0 bases at J, with 5 bases in the middle. The CDR3 covers 13 residues. The CDR3 protein is CASSLTVNTEAFF. In DNA, the CDR3 is TGCGCCAGCAGCTTAACGGTGAACACTGAAGCTTTCTTT.

The chain recombines TRBV5-8 with TRBJ1-5; D unclear. From germline, CDR1 is SGHTS and CDR2 YDEGEE. The CDR3 consists of 14 residues. The V gene lost 5 bases and the J gene lost 4 bases, with 13 bases spanning the gap. This CDR3 reads CASSPALRNQPQHF. CDR3 bases: TGTGCCAGCAGTCCCGCCCTAAGAAATCAGCCCCAGCATTTT.

The chain combines TRBV19 with TRBJ2-3; 10 nucleotides align to TRBD1. The germline V gene has CDR1 LNHDA and CDR2 SQIVND (reference sequence). The length of the CDR3 is 15 residues. J was trimmed by 4 bases and V by 5 bases; bases with no gene match: 6. The CDR3 sequence is CASSVGQGHPDTQYF. The CDR3 coding sequence is TGTGCCAGTAGTGTGGGACAGGGGCATCCAGATACGCAGTATTTT. The full variable domain, with the rest looked up from reference TRBV19 and TRBJ2-3, is DGGITQSPKYLFRKEGQNVTLSCEQNLNHDAMYWYRQDPGQGLRLIYYSQIVNDFQKGDIAEGYSVSREKKESFPLTVTSAQKNPTAFYLCASSVGQGHPDTQYFGPGTRLTVL.

The chain employs TRBV5-1 and TRBJ2-3; TRBD2 agrees at 14 bases. The germline gives CDR1 SGHRS, CDR2 YFSETQ. This CDR3 is built from 18 residues. V lost 0 bases and J lost 1; bases outside the gene matches: 4. DNA of the CDR3: TGCGCCAGCAGCTTGGGACTAGCGGGGGGGATTCGCACAGATACGCAGTATTTT. This gives the protein CASSLGLAGGIRTDTQYF.

About this clone: Other DNA sequences in the same sample also yield this CDR3. This CDR3 is CASSPQGTGELFF. The DNA for the CDR3 is TGTGCCAGCAGCCCTCAGGGGACCGGGGAGCTGTTTTTT. V gene TRBV9 combines with J gene TRBJ2-2, with TRBD1 as a possible D gene (6 bases). The V and J ends lost 4 bases and 5 bases respectively, with 9 bases between them. This CDR3 is 13 amino acids long. Germline CDR1 reads SGDLS; CDR2 reads YYNGEE.

The genes are TRBV28 and TRBJ2-3; TRBD1 is a possible D gene (5 bases). The CDR3 loop spans 16 amino acids. Germline-derived CDR1 and CDR2 are MDHEN and SYDVKM. The V gene lost 1 base and the J gene lost 2 bases, with 13 bases spanning the gap. The CDR3 sequence is CASSLFSAGYTDTQYF. The CDR3 DNA reads as TGTGCCAGCAGTTTATTTTCAGCAGGGTACACAGATACGCAGTATTTT.

This sequence joins TRBV30 and TRBJ2-7; the D is unclear. CDR3 length: 12 amino acids. With 4 bases removed from V and 0 bases from J, the gap between germline ends came to 7 bases. Germline assignment: CDR1 GTSNPN and CDR2 SVGIG (reference sequence). The CDR3 loop is CAWTANSYEQYF. Written as DNA, the CDR3 is TGTGCCTGGACAGCGAACTCCTACGAGCAGTACTTC.

The rearrangement links TRBV9 to TRBJ2-6; 8 bases are shared with TRBD1. The CDR3 has 17 residues. Germline V gene lookup returns CDR1 SGDLS and CDR2 YYNGEE. V was clipped by 4 bases and J by 4 bases; unmatched bases: 10. The CDR3 DNA reads as TGTGCCAGCAGCCCCAGGACAGGGTTAGCCGGGGCCAACGTCCTGACTTTC. This translates into CASSPRTGLAGANVLTF. Full variable domain (rest looked up from reference TRBV9 and TRBJ2-6): DSGVTQTPKHLITATGQRVTLRCSPRSGDLSVYWYQQSLDQGLQFLIQYYNGEERAKGNILERFSAQQFPDLHSELNLSSLELGDSALYFCASSPRTGLAGANVLTFGAGSRLTVL.

This clone occurred a few times. The rearrangement links TRBV28 to TRBJ2-1; 12 positions match TRBD1. CDR3 length equals 15 residues. V was clipped by 3 bases and J by 7 bases; unmatched bases: 4. Germline V CDR1 and CDR2: MDHEN, SYDVKM. CDR3 sequence reads: CASSFPGQGANEQFF. CDR3 in DNA: TGTGCCAGCAGTTTCCCGGGACAGGGGGCGAATGAGCAGTTCTTC.

The V gene is TRBV10-3, the J gene TRBJ2-5; D call uncertain. V dropped 7 bases and J dropped 2 bases, with 11 bases sitting between them. CDR3 length equals 13 residues. Per the germline V gene, CDR1 is ENHRY and CDR2 is SYGVKD. The CDR3 spells CAIMAPQQETQYF. As DNA, the CDR3 is TGTGCCATCATGGCCCCGCAACAAGAGACCCAGTACTTC.

The V call is TRBV7-9, the J call TRBJ2-5, with TRBD1 matching 8 bases. Germline assignment: CDR1 SEHNR and CDR2 FQNEAQ (reference sequence). This CDR3 has 13 residues. After removal of 4 bases from V and 5 bases from J, the junction contained 3 bases not matched to a gene. CDR3 protein: CASSSTGGETQYF. For the CDR3, the DNA is TGTGCCAGCAGCTCCACAGGGGGGGAGACCCAGTACTTC. Based on the CDR3 plus reference TRBV7-9 and TRBJ2-5, the full variable domain is DTGVSQNPRHKITKRGQNVTFRCDPISEHNRLYWYRQTLGQGPEFLTYFQNEAQLEKSRLLSDRFSAERPKGSFSTLEIQRTEQGDSAMYLCASSSTGGETQYFGPGTRLLVL.

The J gene is TRBJ2-1, the V gene TRBV5-1, with 7 bases fitting TRBD1. The CDR3 is 18 amino acids. With 2 bases clipped from V and 4 bases from J, the junction kept 15 bases outside the gene matches. Germline V gene data show CDR1 as SGHRS and CDR2 as YFSETQ. DNA for the CDR3: TGCGCCAGCAGCTTCCCGGGACAGAATATAACTTTTTACAATGAGCAGTTCTTC. Translated, it gives CASSFPGQNITFYNEQFF.

The table lists this clone with a few counts. The chain links TRBV4-1 to TRBJ2-7; weak D call: TRBD2 (5 bases). This CDR3 has 13 amino acids. Germline V gene lookup returns CDR1 MGHRA and CDR2 YSYEKL. V was trimmed by 0 bases and J by 6 bases, leaving 9 bases between them. The CDR3 DNA sequence: TGCGCCAGCAGCCAAGAAGGTGGGAGCGAGCAGTACTTC. This encodes CASSQEGGSEQYF.

The chain couples TRBV5-1 to TRBJ1-6; possible D gene TRBD1, 6 bases. The V gene's germline CDR1 is SGHRS and CDR2 YFSETQ. Trimming pared 0 bases from V and 9 bases from J, leaving 16 bases between. The CDR3 loop spans 16 amino acids. CDR3 nucleotides: TGCGCCAGCAGCTTGGCCCAGGGGTCCTCCATTTCACCCCTCCACTTT. This gives the protein CASSLAQGSSISPLHF. The full variable domain, its missing parts supplied by reference TRBV5-1 and TRBJ1-6, is KAGVTQTPRYLIKTRGQQVTLSCSPISGHRSVSWYQQTPGQGLQFLFEYFSETQRNKGNFPGRFSGRQFSNSRSEMNVSTLELGDSALYLCASSLAQGSSISPLHFGNGTRLTVT.

J is TRBJ2-1 and V is TRBV11-2; 11 bases map to TRBD2. The CDR3 has 15 residues. With 1 base clipped from V and 12 bases from J, the junction kept 8 bases outside the gene matches. Per germline, CDR1 SGHAT and CDR2 FQNNGV. This chain's CDR3 is CASSLGTSGRLRQFF. The DNA for the CDR3 is TGTGCCAGCAGCTTAGGTACTAGCGGGAGACTTCGGCAGTTCTTC.

The chain combines TRBV28 with TRBJ1-2; D may be TRBD1 (5 bases). The CDR3 is 13 amino acids. CDR1 and CDR2 (germline): MDHEN, SYDVKM. Trimming took 7 bases from V and 8 from J, leaving 17 bases between them. CDR3 in DNA: TGTGCCAGCAATTCCCCAGGGTTATACGGCTACACCTTC. Its protein product is CASNSPGLYGYTF.

The V call is TRBV6-5, the J call TRBJ1-3, with 7 bases matching TRBD1. The CDR3 runs to 16 residues. CDR1 is MNHEY and CDR2 is SVGAGI in the germline V gene. The ends lost 4 bases at V and 4 bases at J; junction bases unmatched: 10. The CDR3 DNA reads TGTGCCAGCAGTTCTATGACCACGGACAGGGGAAACACCATATATTTT. Residues: CASSSMTTDRGNTIYF.

This chain connects TRBV5-8 to TRBJ1-4; 7 bases agree with TRBD1. CDR3 size: 19 residues. Germline V gene data show CDR1 as SGHTS and CDR2 as YDEGEE. J lost 0 bases, V lost 4 bases, and 15 bases had no gene match. CDR3 sequence: CASSPPSGDRFATNEKLFF. As DNA, the CDR3 is TGTGCCAGCAGCCCCCCGTCGGGGGACAGATTTGCAACTAATGAAAAACTGTTTTTT.

The genes are TRBV20-1 and TRBJ2-7; possibly TRBD2 for D (6 bases). V was clipped by 3 bases and J by 11 bases, with 14 bases between them. Per germline, CDR1 DFQATT and CDR2 SNEGSKA (reference sequence). CDR3 size: 11 residues. The CDR3 DNA reads TGCAGTGCTAGGGAAGCGGGTGCGGAGTACTTC. Protein: CSAREAGAEYF.

The rearrangement uses TRBV5-4 and TRBJ2-4, with D possibly being TRBD1 (5 bases). Looked up from germline, CDR1 is SGHNT and CDR2 is YYREEE (reference sequence). Trimming removed 4 bases at V and 9 bases at J, with 14 bases between. CDR3 length equals 13 residues. The CDR3 bases are TGTGCCAGCAGCGAGACAGACGGCGGCATTCAGTACTTC. This codes for CASSETDGGIQYF. The variable domain in full, with the rest retrieved from reference TRBV5-4 and TRBJ2-4, is ETGVTQSPTHLIKTRGQQVTLRCSSQSGHNTVSWYQQALGQGPQFIFQYYREEENGRGNFPPRFSGLQFPNYSSELNVNALELDDSALYLCASSETDGGIQYFGAGTRLSVL.

This sequence joins TRBV9 and TRBJ2-5, with TRBD2 identical over 9 bases. The CDR3 is made up of 19 amino acids. The V gene's germline CDR1 is SGDLS and CDR2 YYNGEE. V gave up 4 bases and J gave up 1 base; unmatched junction bases: 17. In DNA, the CDR3 is TGTGCCAGCAGCACCCATCCCCAAAGGAGCGGGGGGACCCAAGAGACCCAGTACTTC. Translating it yields CASSTHPQRSGGTQETQYF.